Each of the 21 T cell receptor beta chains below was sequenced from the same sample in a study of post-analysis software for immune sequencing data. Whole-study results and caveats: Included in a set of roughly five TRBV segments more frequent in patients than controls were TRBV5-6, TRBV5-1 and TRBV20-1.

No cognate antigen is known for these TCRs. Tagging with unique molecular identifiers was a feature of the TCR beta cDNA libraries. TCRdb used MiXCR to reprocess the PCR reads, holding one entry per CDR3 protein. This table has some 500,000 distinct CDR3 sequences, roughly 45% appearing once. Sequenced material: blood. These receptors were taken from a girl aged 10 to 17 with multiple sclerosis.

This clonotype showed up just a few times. The CDR3 reads CASSLDLAGAYDEQFF. The DNA of the CDR3 is TGTGCCAGCAGCTTAGACCTAGCGGGAGCTTACGATGAGCAGTTCTTC. The genes are TRBV7-9 and TRBJ2-1; TRBD2 aligns across 10 bases. This CDR3 region has 16 residues. The germline gives CDR1 SEHNR, CDR2 FQNEAQ (reference sequence). V dropped 1 base and J dropped 8; count of bases not matched to a gene: 8. The whole variable domain, filled in from reference TRBV7-9 and TRBJ2-1, reads DTGVSQNPRHKITKRGQNVTFRCDPISEHNRLYWYRQTLGQGPEFLTYFQNEAQLEKSRLLSDRFSAERPKGSFSTLEIQRTEQGDSAMYLCASSLDLAGAYDEQFFGPGTRLTVL.

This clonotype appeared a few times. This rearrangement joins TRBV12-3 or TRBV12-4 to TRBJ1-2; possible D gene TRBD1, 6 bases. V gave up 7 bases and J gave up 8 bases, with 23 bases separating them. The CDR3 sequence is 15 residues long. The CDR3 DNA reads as TGTGCCAGCACCCTATCTAGAGACAGGCAAAGGGGCTACACCTTC. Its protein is CASTLSRDRQRGYTF.

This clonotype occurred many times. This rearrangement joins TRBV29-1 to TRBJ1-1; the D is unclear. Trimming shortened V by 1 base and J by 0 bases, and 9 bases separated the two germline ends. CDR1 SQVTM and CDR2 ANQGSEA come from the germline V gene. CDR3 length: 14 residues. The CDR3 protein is CSVEGRLVNTEAFF. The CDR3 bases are TGCAGCGTTGAAGGGCGTTTAGTGAACACTGAAGCTTTCTTT.

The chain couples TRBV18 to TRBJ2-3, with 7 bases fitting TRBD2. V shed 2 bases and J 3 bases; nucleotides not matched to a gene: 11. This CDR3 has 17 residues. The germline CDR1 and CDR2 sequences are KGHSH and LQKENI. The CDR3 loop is CASSPYHGREFTDTQYF. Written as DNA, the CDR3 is TGTGCCAGCTCACCATATCATGGGCGGGAGTTTACAGATACGCAGTATTTT.

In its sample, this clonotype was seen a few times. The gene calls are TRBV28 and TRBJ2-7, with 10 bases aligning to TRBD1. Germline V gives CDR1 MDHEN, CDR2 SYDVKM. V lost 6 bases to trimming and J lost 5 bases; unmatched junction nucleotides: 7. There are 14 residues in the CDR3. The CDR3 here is CASRAPGQGNEQYF. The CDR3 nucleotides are TGTGCCAGCAGGGCTCCGGGACAGGGGAACGAGCAGTACTTC.

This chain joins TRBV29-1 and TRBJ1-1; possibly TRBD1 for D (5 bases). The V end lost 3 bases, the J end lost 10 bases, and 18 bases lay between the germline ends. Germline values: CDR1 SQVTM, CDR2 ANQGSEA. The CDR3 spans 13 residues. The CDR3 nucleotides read TGCAGCGTTGATAGGGTTACGGGGGTTCCAGCTTTCTTT. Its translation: CSVDRVTGVPAFF.

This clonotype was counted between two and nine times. The CDR3 DNA is TGTGCCAGCATCGGTGGGGCCAACGTCCTGACTTTC. This sequence encodes CASIGGANVLTF. This chain connects TRBV12-3 or TRBV12-4 to TRBJ2-6, with unresolved D. The V end was cut by 7 bases, the J end by 3 bases, with 4 bases between. This CDR3 contains 12 residues.

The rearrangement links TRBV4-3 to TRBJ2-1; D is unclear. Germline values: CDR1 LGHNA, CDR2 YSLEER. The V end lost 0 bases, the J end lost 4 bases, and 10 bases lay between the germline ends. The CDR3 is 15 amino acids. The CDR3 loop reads CASSQDPDLYNEQFF. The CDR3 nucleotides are TGCGCCAGCAGCCAAGACCCAGACTTATACAATGAGCAGTTCTTC.

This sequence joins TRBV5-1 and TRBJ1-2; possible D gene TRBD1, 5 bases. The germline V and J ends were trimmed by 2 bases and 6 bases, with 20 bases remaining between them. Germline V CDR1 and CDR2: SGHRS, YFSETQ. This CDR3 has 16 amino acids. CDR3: CASSFGTGARFDGYTF. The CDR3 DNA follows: TGCGCCAGCAGCTTCGGAACAGGCGCCCGGTTTGATGGCTACACCTTC.

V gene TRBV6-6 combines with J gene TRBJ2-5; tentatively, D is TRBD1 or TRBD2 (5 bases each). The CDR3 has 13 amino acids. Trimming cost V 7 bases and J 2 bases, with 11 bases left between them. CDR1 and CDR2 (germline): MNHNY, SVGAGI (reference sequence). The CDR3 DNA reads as TGTGCCAGCACATGGGGGTCGCAAGAGACCCAGTACTTC. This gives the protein CASTWGSQETQYF.

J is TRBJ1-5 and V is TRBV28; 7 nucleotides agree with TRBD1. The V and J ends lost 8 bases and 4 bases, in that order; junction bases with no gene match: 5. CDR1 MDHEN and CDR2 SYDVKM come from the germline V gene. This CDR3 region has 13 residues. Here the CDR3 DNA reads TGTGCCAGCCAGGGACAGATTAATCAGCCCCAGCATTTT. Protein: CASQGQINQPQHF.

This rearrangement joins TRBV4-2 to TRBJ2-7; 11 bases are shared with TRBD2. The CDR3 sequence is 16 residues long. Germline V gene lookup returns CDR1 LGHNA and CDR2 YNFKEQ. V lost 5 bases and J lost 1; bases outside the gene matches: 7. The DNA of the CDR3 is TGTGCCAGCAGCGAAATAGCGGGAGGGTCTTCCTACGAGCAGTACTTC. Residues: CASSEIAGGSSYEQYF.

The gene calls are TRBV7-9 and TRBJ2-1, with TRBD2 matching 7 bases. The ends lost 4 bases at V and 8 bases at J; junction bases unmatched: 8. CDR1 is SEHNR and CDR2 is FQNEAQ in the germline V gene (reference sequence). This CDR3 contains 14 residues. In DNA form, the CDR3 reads TGTGCCAGCAGCTCTCCGGGACTATGGTATGAGCAGTTCTTC. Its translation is CASSSPGLWYEQFF.

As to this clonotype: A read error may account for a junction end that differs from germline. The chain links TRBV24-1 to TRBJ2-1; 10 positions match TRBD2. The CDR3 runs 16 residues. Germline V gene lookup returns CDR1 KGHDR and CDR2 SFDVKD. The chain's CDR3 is CAISLSSGGLYNEQFF. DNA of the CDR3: TGTGCCATCAGTTTATCTAGCGGGGGCCTCTACAATGAGCAGTTCTTC.

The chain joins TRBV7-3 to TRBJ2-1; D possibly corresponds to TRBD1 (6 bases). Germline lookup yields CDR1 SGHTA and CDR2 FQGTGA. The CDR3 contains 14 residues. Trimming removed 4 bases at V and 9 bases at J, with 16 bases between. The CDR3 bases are TGTGCCAGCAGCTCTTCAGGGGCGGGTGGTGAGCAGTTCTTC. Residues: CASSSSGAGGEQFF.

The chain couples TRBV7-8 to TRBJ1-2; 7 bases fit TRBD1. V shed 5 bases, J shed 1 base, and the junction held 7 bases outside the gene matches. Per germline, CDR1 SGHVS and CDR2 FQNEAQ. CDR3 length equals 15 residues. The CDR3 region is CASSPGQERNYGYTF. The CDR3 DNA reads TGTGCCAGCAGCCCCGGACAGGAACGTAACTATGGCTACACCTTC. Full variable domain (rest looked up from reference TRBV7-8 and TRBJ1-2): GAGVSQSPRYKVAKRGQDVALRCDPISGHVSLFWYQQALGQGPEFLTYFQNEAQLDKSGLPSDRFFAERPEGSVSTLKIQRTQQEDSAVYLCASSPGQERNYGYTFGSGTRLTVV.

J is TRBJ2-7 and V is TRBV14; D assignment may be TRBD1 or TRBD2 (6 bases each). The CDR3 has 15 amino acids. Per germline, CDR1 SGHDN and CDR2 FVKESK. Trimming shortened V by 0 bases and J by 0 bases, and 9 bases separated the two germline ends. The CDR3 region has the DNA TGTGCCAGCAGCCAAGAGGAGGGGGTCTCCTACGAGCAGTACTTC. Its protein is CASSQEEGVSYEQYF.

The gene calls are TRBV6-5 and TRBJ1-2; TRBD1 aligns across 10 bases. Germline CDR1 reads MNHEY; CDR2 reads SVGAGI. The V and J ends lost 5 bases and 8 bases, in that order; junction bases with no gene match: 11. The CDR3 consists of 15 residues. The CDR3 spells CASSAPKDRGEGYTF. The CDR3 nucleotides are TGTGCCAGCAGTGCCCCCAAGGACAGGGGGGAAGGCTACACCTTC.

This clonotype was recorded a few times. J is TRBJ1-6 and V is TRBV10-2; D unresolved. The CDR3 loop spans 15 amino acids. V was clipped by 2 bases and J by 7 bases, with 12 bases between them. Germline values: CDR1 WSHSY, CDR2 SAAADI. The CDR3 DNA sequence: TGCGCCAGCAGTGAGGCTACATCGGGCAATTCACCCCTCCACTTT. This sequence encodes CASSEATSGNSPLHF.

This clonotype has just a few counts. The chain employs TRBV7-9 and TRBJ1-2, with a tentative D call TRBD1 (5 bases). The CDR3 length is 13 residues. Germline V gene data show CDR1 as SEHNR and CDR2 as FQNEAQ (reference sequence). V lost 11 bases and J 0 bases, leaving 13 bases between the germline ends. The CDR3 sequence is CAGRGLANYGYTF. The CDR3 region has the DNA TGTGCCGGACGGGGACTGGCTAACTATGGCTACACCTTC. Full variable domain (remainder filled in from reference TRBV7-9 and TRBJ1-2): DTGVSQNPRHKITKRGQNVTFRCDPISEHNRLYWYRQTLGQGPEFLTYFQNEAQLEKSRLLSDRFSAERPKGSFSTLEIQRTEQGDSAMYLCAGRGLANYGYTFGSGTRLTVV.

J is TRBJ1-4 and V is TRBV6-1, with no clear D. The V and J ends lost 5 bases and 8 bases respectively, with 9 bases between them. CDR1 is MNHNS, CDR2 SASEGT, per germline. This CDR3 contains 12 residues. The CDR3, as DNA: TGTGCCAGCAGTACCTCGGGGGAAAAACTGTTTTTT. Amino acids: CASSTSGEKLFF.